The next 22 T cell receptor beta chains were all read from a single sample in a study of cytomegalovirus exposure and HLA in healthy donors. Researchers ran the PCR with 60 Vbeta and 13 Jbeta primers. Clones were sequenced by immunoSEQ multiplex PCR, and TCRdb holds only the in-frame ones, with some missing. The table includes roughly 160,000 clones, about 80% detected once. Sequencing was done on a sample of PBMCs. The receptor source for this set is a man aged 30 to 39 in good health and CMV-seronegative.

This clone has only one observation. A junction boundary mismatches the germline segment, possibly from a read error. The rearrangement joins TRBV7-7 to TRBJ2-2, with 8 bases aligning to TRBD2. The CDR3 totals 16 residues. CDR1 is SSHAT and CDR2 is FNYEAQ in the germline V gene (reference sequence). CDR3 in DNA: TGTGCTAGCAGCTTATTCACGGCGGGAGGCTCCGGGGAGCTGTTTTTT. This gives the protein CASSLFTAGGSGELFF.

This rearrangement joins TRBV10-1 to TRBJ2-1, with D unclear. There are 13 residues in the CDR3. With 0 bases removed from V and 2 bases from J, the gap between germline ends came to 2 bases. Germline CDR1 reads WNHNN; CDR2 reads SYGVQD (reference sequence). Here the CDR3 DNA reads TGCGCCAGCAGTGAGTCTACCTACAATGAGCAGTTCTTC. Translated: CASSESTYNEQFF.

The chain employs TRBV28 and TRBJ1-2; 9 bases line up with TRBD1. The CDR3 is 17 amino acids. The germline V gene encodes CDR1 MDHEN and CDR2 SYDVKM. After removal of 3 bases from V and 4 bases from J, the junction contained 12 bases not matched to a gene. CDR3 coding DNA: TGTGCCAGCAGTTTTCCGGGACAGGGAATGTTAGGCTATGGCTACACCTTC. Translation: CASSFPGQGMLGYGYTF.

The chain has TRBV28 and TRBJ2-7, with a weak D call TRBD2 (5 bases). Germline loops: CDR1 MDHEN, CDR2 SYDVKM. V shed 2 bases and J shed 2 bases, with 13 bases lying between them. This CDR3 region has 15 residues. The CDR3 region has the DNA TGTGCCAGCAGTTTACTGGCGGGCGCAACCTACGAGCAGTACTTC. It specifies CASSLLAGATYEQYF.

The rearrangement links TRBV6-6 to TRBJ2-3; TRBD2 is a possible D gene (5 bases). This CDR3 is 14 amino acids long. Germline-derived CDR1 and CDR2 are MNHNY and SVGAGI (reference sequence). V was trimmed by 6 bases and J by 8 bases, leaving 18 bases between them. CDR3 sequence reads: CASRGIAGGLTQYF. As DNA, the CDR3 is TGTGCCAGCAGGGGAATAGCAGGCGGGCTTACGCAGTATTTT.

The genes are TRBV7-2 and TRBJ1-2; 9 positions match TRBD1. J lost 8 bases, V lost 5 bases, and 15 bases had no gene match. Germline assignment: CDR1 SGHTA and CDR2 FQGNSA. The CDR3 runs to 16 residues. In nucleotides, the CDR3 is TGTGCCAGCAGCCCCGGACAGGGGCCTCCTTCATTGGGCTACACCTTC. Protein product: CASSPGQGPPSLGYTF.

The chain combines TRBV19 with TRBJ1-1; the match to TRBD1 covers 9 bases. The CDR3 sequence is 15 residues long. The V gene end was trimmed by 6 bases and the J gene end by 0 bases; junction bases not matched to a gene: 5. CDR1 is LNHDA, CDR2 SQIVND, per germline (reference sequence). The CDR3 spells CASRDRGDMNTEAFF. Here the CDR3 DNA reads TGTGCCAGTAGGGACAGGGGCGACATGAACACTGAAGCTTTCTTT.

This chain joins TRBV5-1 and TRBJ2-3; 7 bases are shared with TRBD1. With V trimmed by 7 bases and J by 6 bases, 20 bases remained unmatched. In germline, CDR1 is SGHRS, CDR2 YFSETQ. The CDR3 runs 17 residues. The CDR3 bases are TGCGCCAGCTGCGCCCTCGAGGGGGCCGCCGGGGTGGATACGCAGTATTTT. Its protein product is CASCALEGAAGVDTQYF. The full variable domain, rest sourced from reference TRBV5-1 and TRBJ2-3, is KAGVTQTPRYLIKTRGQQVTLSCSPISGHRSVSWYQQTPGQGLQFLFEYFSETQRNKGNFPGRFSGRQFSNSRSEMNVSTLELGDSALYLCASCALEGAAGVDTQYFGPGTRLTVL.

The chain combines TRBV10-3 with TRBJ1-5; a possible D gene is TRBD1 (6 bases). Trimming removed 0 bases from V and 4 bases from J, with 19 bases in between. The CDR3 has 18 residues. Germline CDR1 is ENHRY and CDR2 is SYGVKD. The CDR3 DNA sequence: TGTGCCATCAGTGAGTCGAGGGACAACAAACCGGGGAATCAGCCCCAGCATTTT. This sequence encodes CAISESRDNKPGNQPQHF.

The V and J genes are TRBV7-2 and TRBJ2-1; no reliable D call. V was pared by 5 bases and J by 5 bases, with 10 bases between. The CDR3 has 13 amino acids. Germline lookup yields CDR1 SGHTA and CDR2 FQGNSA. As DNA, the CDR3 is TGTGCCAGCAGCCCATACATTCACAATGAGCAGTTCTTC. This sequence encodes CASSPYIHNEQFF.

V is TRBV4-3 and J is TRBJ2-2, with D maybe TRBD1 (6 bases). There are 16 residues in the CDR3. Germline CDR1 reads LGHNA; CDR2 reads YSLEER. The V end lost 4 bases, the J end lost 6 bases, and 18 bases lay between the germline ends. CDR3 bases: TGCGCCAGCAGCCTGATGGGGGCAGGAATAGCCGGGGAGCTGTTTTTT. This translates into CASSLMGAGIAGELFF.

The rearrangement uses TRBV6-6 and TRBJ2-7; D unresolved. V lost 0 bases and J 1 base, leaving 7 bases between the germline ends. Germline CDR1 reads MNHNY; CDR2 reads SVGAGI (reference sequence). The CDR3 covers 14 residues. The DNA of the CDR3 is TGTGCCAGCAGTTACTCAGGCGGATCCTACGAGCAGTACTTC. Its translation: CASSYSGGSYEQYF.

The chain combines TRBV27 with TRBJ1-5, with 8 bases identical to TRBD1. Trimming at V came to 3 bases and at J to 2 bases, leaving 9 bases not matched to a gene. This CDR3 spans 17 amino acids. Germline V gene sequence: CDR1 MNHEY, CDR2 SMNVEV (reference sequence). The CDR3 DNA is TGTGCCAGCAGTTTTCGATTCCAGGGGGCAGGCAATCAGCCCCAGCATTTT. Its translation is CASSFRFQGAGNQPQHF.

The genes are TRBV7-2 and TRBJ1-2; D ambiguous. The germline V and J ends were trimmed by 1 base and 8 bases, with 17 bases remaining between them. The germline gives CDR1 SGHTA, CDR2 FQGNSA. The CDR3 is 15 amino acids. CDR3 DNA: TGTGCCAGCAGCTTAGGCTGGGATGAGGGTACGGGCTACACCTTC. It specifies CASSLGWDEGTGYTF. The variable domain in full, with the rest retrieved from reference TRBV7-2 and TRBJ1-2, is GAGVSQSPSNKVTEKGKDVELRCDPISGHTALYWYRQSLGQGLEFLIYFQGNSAPDKSGLPSDRFSAERTGGSVSTLTIQRTQQEDSAVYLCASSLGWDEGTGYTFGSGTRLTVV.

The V call is TRBV4-1, the J call TRBJ2-2; TRBD2 agrees at 12 bases. Germline V gives CDR1 MGHRA, CDR2 YSYEKL. The CDR3 totals 17 residues. J lost 6 bases, V lost 2 bases, and 7 bases had no gene match. The CDR3 reads CASSQPRLAGAAGELFF. CDR3 DNA sequence: TGCGCCAGCAGCCAACCCCGACTAGCGGGGGCGGCCGGGGAGCTGTTTTTT.

The V call is TRBV30, the J call TRBJ2-2, with 10 bases matching TRBD2. J gave up 1 base and V 3 bases, and 8 bases lay outside the gene matches. CDR1 and CDR2 (germline): GTSNPN, SVGIG (reference sequence). The length of the CDR3 is 17 residues. Here the CDR3 DNA reads TGTGCCTGGAGCGACCTCGCTAGCGGGGGGAACACCGGGGAGCTGTTTTTT. Residues: CAWSDLASGGNTGELFF.

In its sample, this clone was seen a few times. J is TRBJ2-7 and V is TRBV5-6; no clear D gene. CDR3 length: 14 amino acids. V was clipped by 2 bases and J by 3 bases, with 12 bases between them. The germline V gene encodes CDR1 SGHDT and CDR2 YYEEEE. The CDR3 sequence is CASSFGTANYEQYF. For the CDR3, the DNA is TGTGCCAGCAGCTTTGGCACAGCCAACTACGAGCAGTACTTC.

The chain combines TRBV7-2 with TRBJ1-2; TRBD1 agrees at 8 bases. Per the germline V gene, CDR1 is SGHTA and CDR2 is FQGNSA. The CDR3 loop spans 16 amino acids. V dropped 6 bases and J dropped 3; count of bases not matched to a gene: 12. This CDR3 reads CASSFQTGVGYYGYTF. The CDR3 DNA sequence: TGTGCCAGCAGTTTCCAGACAGGGGTTGGGTACTATGGCTACACCTTC.

This clone was detected a few times. The chain has TRBV19 and TRBJ2-7; 11 nucleotides line up with TRBD1. The CDR3 is 15 residues long. In germline, CDR1 is LNHDA, CDR2 SQIVND (reference sequence). The V segment lost 5 bases and the J segment 5 bases; nucleotides outside the gene matches: 8. CDR3 sequence: CASSLGTGGFNEQYF. The CDR3 coding sequence is TGTGCCAGTAGTCTTGGGACAGGGGGTTTCAACGAGCAGTACTTC.

This clone appeared a few times. The CDR3 reads CASSPGGRGETQYF. The DNA of the CDR3 is TGTGCCAGCAGCCCCGGCGGGCGAGGGGAGACCCAGTACTTC. V and J are TRBV5-4 and TRBJ2-5; possibly TRBD2 for D (5 bases). The V gene's germline CDR1 is SGHNT and CDR2 YYREEE (reference sequence). The CDR3 runs to 14 residues. V lost 4 bases and J 5 bases, leaving 15 bases between the germline ends.

This rearrangement joins TRBV5-4 to TRBJ2-5; 7 nucleotides line up with TRBD2. Germline CDR1 reads SGHNT; CDR2 reads YYREEE (reference sequence). V shed 7 bases and J 5 bases; nucleotides not matched to a gene: 14. The CDR3 contains 15 residues. The CDR3 sequence is CASGPTKSGGETQYF. The CDR3, as DNA: TGTGCCAGCGGCCCCACAAAATCCGGGGGGGAGACCCAGTACTTC. The full variable domain, with the rest looked up from reference TRBV5-4 and TRBJ2-5, is ETGVTQSPTHLIKTRGQQVTLRCSSQSGHNTVSWYQQALGQGPQFIFQYYREEENGRGNFPPRFSGLQFPNYSSELNVNALELDDSALYLCASGPTKSGGETQYFGPGTRLLVL.

The chain is built from TRBV10-3 and TRBJ2-7, with D uncertain. From germline, CDR1 is ENHRY and CDR2 SYGVKD. V shed 3 bases and J shed 6 bases, with 3 bases lying between them. This CDR3 comprises 10 residues. Written as DNA, the CDR3 is TGTGCCATCAGTGACGGCGAGCAGTACTTC. Amino acid sequence: CAISDGEQYF.